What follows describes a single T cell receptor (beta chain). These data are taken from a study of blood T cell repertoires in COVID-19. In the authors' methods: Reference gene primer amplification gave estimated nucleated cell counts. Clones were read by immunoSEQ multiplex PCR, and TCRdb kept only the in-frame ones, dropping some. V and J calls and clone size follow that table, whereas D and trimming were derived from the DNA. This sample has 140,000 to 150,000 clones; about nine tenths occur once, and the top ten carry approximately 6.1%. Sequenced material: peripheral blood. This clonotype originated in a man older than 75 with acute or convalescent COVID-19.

The CDR3 protein is CASSWGQSSYNEQFF. For the CDR3, the DNA is TGCGCCAGCAGTTGGGGGCAGAGCTCCTACAATGAGCAGTTCTTC. This chain connects TRBV4-1 to TRBJ2-1, with a possible D match to TRBD1 (6 bases). The ends were cut back, 6 bases at V and 0 bases at J, with 12 bases in the middle. The CDR3 loop spans 15 amino acids. Germline V gives CDR1 MGHRA, CDR2 YSYEKL.